A single sample is the source of the 9 T cell receptor beta chains below, sequenced in a study of cytomegalovirus exposure and HLA in healthy donors. Use of 60 Vbeta and 13 Jbeta primers characterized the PCR. The data were produced by immunoSEQ multiplex PCR, yet TCRdb's version contains in-frame clones alone and is incomplete. The sample contains 170,000 or so clones, about 73% of which appear only once. Sequencing input: PBMCs. These receptors came from a woman aged 45-65 years in good health and CMV-seropositive.

The J gene is TRBJ1-1, the V gene TRBV7-9, with D maybe TRBD1 (6 bases). The CDR3 has 17 residues. Trimming shortened V by 6 bases and J by 1 base, and 21 bases separated the two germline ends. Germline CDR1 is SEHNR and CDR2 is FQNEAQ (reference sequence). Written as DNA, the CDR3 is TGTGCCAGCAGTCCTTACTCACAGGGTCAACGGAACACTGAAGCTTTCTTT. Translated: CASSPYSQGQRNTEAFF.

V and J are TRBV19 and TRBJ1-5; 9 bases fit TRBD1. Per the germline V gene, CDR1 is LNHDA and CDR2 is SQIVND (reference sequence). The trim removed 4 bases at V and 7 bases at J, leaving 8 bases unmatched. There are 15 residues in the CDR3. The CDR3 reads CASSNTGGRRQPQHF. The CDR3 DNA is TGTGCCAGTAGTAATACAGGGGGCAGGCGCCAGCCCCAGCATTTT.

This sequence joins TRBV10-1 and TRBJ2-3, with 7 bases lining up with TRBD2. This CDR3 is 16 amino acids long. The V and J ends lost 6 bases and 0 bases, in that order; junction bases with no gene match: 9. Per the germline V gene, CDR1 is WNHNN and CDR2 is SYGVQD (reference sequence). CDR3 sequence: CASSRGGRTSTDTQYF. CDR3 bases: TGCGCCAGCAGCCGCGGGGGTCGGACGAGCACAGATACGCAGTATTTT.

CDR3 nucleotides: TGTGCCAGCAGCCGGGACAGGGGGCATCGGCCCCTCCACTTT. Protein: CASSRDRGHRPLHF. J is TRBJ1-6 and V is TRBV5-6, with 12 bases lining up with TRBD1. Germline V gene sequence: CDR1 SGHDT, CDR2 YYEEEE. V lost 4 bases to trimming and J lost 13 bases; unmatched junction nucleotides: 6. The CDR3 runs to 14 residues.

This sequence joins TRBV4-1 and TRBJ2-4, with TRBD2 as a possible D gene (5 bases). V was shortened by 3 bases and J by 11 bases, with 14 bases between the two germline ends. This CDR3 comprises 13 residues. CDR1 and CDR2 (germline): MGHRA, YSYEKL. CDR3 sequence: CASSHPGFDVQYF. In nucleotides, the CDR3 is TGCGCCAGCAGCCATCCGGGATTTGACGTTCAGTACTTC.

In this sample, this clone turned up a few times. The chain uses TRBV5-5 and TRBJ2-1; maybe TRBD1 (6 bases). Per germline, CDR1 SGHKS and CDR2 YYEKEE (reference sequence). The CDR3 is made up of 16 amino acids. Trimming left V 0 bases short and J 4 bases short, with 14 bases between. This CDR3 is CASSLVSQGLYNEQFF. As DNA, the CDR3 is TGTGCCAGCAGCTTGGTATCACAGGGCTTATACAATGAGCAGTTCTTC.

The chain carries TRBV30 and TRBJ1-3, with a possible D match to TRBD1 (6 bases). Trimming removed 4 bases from V and 3 bases from J, with 16 bases in between. Germline lookup yields CDR1 GTSNPN and CDR2 SVGIG (reference sequence). The CDR3 has 15 residues. The CDR3 DNA sequence: TGTGCCTGGAACTGGGGGCCGGGTATTGGAAACACCATATATTTT. Amino acid sequence: CAWNWGPGIGNTIYF.

The chain joins TRBV19 to TRBJ1-5; 8 positions match TRBD1. Unmatched junction bases numbered 7, after V lost 2 bases and J lost 7 bases. Germline CDR1 and CDR2: LNHDA and SQIVND (reference sequence). CDR3 length: 15 residues. CDR3 protein: CASSIFEDRDQPQHF. The DNA of the CDR3 is TGTGCCAGTAGTATATTTGAGGACAGGGACCAGCCCCAGCATTTT.

The rearrangement links TRBV11-3 to TRBJ1-1; possibly TRBD1 for D (6 bases). The CDR3 has 14 amino acids. Germline CDR1 reads SGHNT; CDR2 reads YENEEA. Between the trimmed V and J ends, which lost 2 bases and 6 bases, there was a span of 13 bases. CDR3 sequence reads: CASSLYRDGPEAFF. In nucleotides, the CDR3 is TGTGCCAGCAGCTTATACAGGGACGGTCCTGAAGCTTTCTTT.